Following are 22 T cell receptor beta chains from one sample sequenced in a study of blood T cell repertoires in COVID-19. Assay used: immunoSEQ multiplex PCR; TCRdb lists only in-frame clones, some missing. The sample carries 120,000 or so clones, 81% recorded once. The sequencing sample was made of peripheral blood. These receptors were taken from a man aged 25 to 45 with COVID-19, enrolled during active disease.

This clone was counted a single time. The chain joins TRBV30 to TRBJ2-7, with TRBD1 as a possible D gene (6 bases). Looked up from germline, CDR1 is GTSNPN and CDR2 is SVGIG (reference sequence). V lost 1 base and J 6 bases, leaving 16 bases between the germline ends. This CDR3 region has 14 residues. This chain's CDR3 is CAWSGFDRHFEQYF. In DNA, the CDR3 is TGTGCCTGGAGTGGGTTCGACAGGCACTTCGAGCAGTACTTC.

This rearrangement joins TRBV6-5 to TRBJ2-7; a weak D match, TRBD2 (6 bases). The germline V gene has CDR1 MNHEY and CDR2 SVGAGI. The CDR3 has 14 amino acids. V was clipped by 6 bases and J by 3 bases, with 15 bases between them. The CDR3 loop is CASRGDLRDYEQYF. The CDR3 DNA sequence: TGTGCCAGCAGGGGGGACTTGAGGGACTACGAGCAGTACTTC.

This clone showed up many times. The V gene is TRBV20-1, the J gene TRBJ2-2; 12 bases agree with TRBD2. V lost 3 bases, J lost 0 bases, and 5 bases stayed unmatched. The CDR3 is made up of 17 amino acids. CDR1 and CDR2 (germline): DFQATT, SNEGSKA (reference sequence). This chain's CDR3 is CSASVPSGRANTGELFF. The DNA for the CDR3 is TGCAGTGCTAGTGTCCCTAGCGGGAGGGCGAACACCGGGGAGCTGTTTTTT.

The V gene is TRBV21-1, the J gene TRBJ1-1; the tabulated D call, TRBD1, remains unverified against the DNA. TRBV21-1 counts as a pseudogene. The CDR3 covers 12 residues. For the CDR3, the DNA is TGTGCCAGCAGGTCCAGGAACACTGAAGCTTTCTTT. Residues: CASRSRNTEAFF.

This clone occurred once. The DNA for the CDR3 is TGTGCCAGCAGCGAGACTTCAAACATTCAGTACTTC. This codes for CASSETSNIQYF. The rearrangement links TRBV4-2 to TRBJ2-4, with D unresolved. Germline CDR1 reads LGHNA; CDR2 reads YNFKEQ. Trimming took off 5 bases at V and 6 bases at J, with 8 bases between the two ends. The CDR3 is 12 residues long.

This clone occurred once. This chain uses TRBV28 with TRBJ2-3, with D possibly being TRBD2 (5 bases). Germline CDR1 is MDHEN and CDR2 is SYDVKM. V lost 2 bases, J lost 2 bases, and 8 bases lay in between. There are 14 residues in the CDR3. The CDR3 region is CASSLEGTTDTQYF. The CDR3 DNA sequence: TGTGCCAGCAGTTTAGAGGGAACCACAGATACGCAGTATTTT.

The chain employs TRBV5-5 and TRBJ2-7; 11 nucleotides match TRBD2. V shed 5 bases and J 6 bases; nucleotides not matched to a gene: 7. The CDR3 loop spans 14 amino acids. CDR1 SGHKS and CDR2 YYEKEE come from the germline V gene (reference sequence). Written as DNA, the CDR3 is TGTGCCAGCAGAATGACTAGCGGGACATTCGAGCAGTACTTC. It yields the protein CASRMTSGTFEQYF. Full variable domain (outside the CDR3, taken from reference TRBV5-5 and TRBJ2-7): DAGVTQSPTHLIKTRGQQVTLRCSPISGHKSVSWYQQVLGQGPQFIFQYYEKEERGRGNFPDRFSARQFPNYSSELNVNALLLGDSALYLCASRMTSGTFEQYFGPGTRLTVT.

The chain employs TRBV13 and TRBJ2-7; 8 bases are shared with TRBD1. The CDR3 has 14 residues. Germline loops: CDR1 PRHDT, CDR2 FYEKMQ (reference sequence). J lost 2 bases, V lost 3 bases, and 3 bases had no gene match. Here the CDR3 reads CASSFGTGTYEQYF. CDR3 nucleotides: TGTGCCAGCAGCTTCGGGACAGGAACCTACGAGCAGTACTTC.

J is TRBJ2-7 and V is TRBV5-4, with TRBD1 identical over 7 bases. V gave up 2 bases and J gave up 3 bases; unmatched junction bases: 5. The CDR3 extends over 14 amino acids. CDR1 SGHNT and CDR2 YYREEE come from the germline V gene (reference sequence). The CDR3 reads CASSFLGGVYEQYF. The CDR3 nucleotides read TGTGCCAGCAGCTTTCTAGGGGGCGTCTACGAGCAGTACTTC. The full variable domain, in which reference TRBV5-4 and TRBJ2-7 provide the parts outside the CDR3, is ETGVTQSPTHLIKTRGQQVTLRCSSQSGHNTVSWYQQALGQGPQFIFQYYREEENGRGNFPPRFSGLQFPNYSSELNVNALELDDSALYLCASSFLGGVYEQYFGPGTRLTVT.

In DNA, the CDR3 is TGTGCCATCAGTGAGCCGGGACAGGCCGGCTATGGCTACACCTTC. Encoded protein: CAISEPGQAGYGYTF. This chain links TRBV10-3 with TRBJ1-2, with 8 bases identical to TRBD1. CDR3 length: 15 residues. The trim removed 2 bases at V and 4 bases at J, leaving 6 bases unmatched. Per the germline V gene, CDR1 is ENHRY and CDR2 is SYGVKD.

This clone was found once. The V gene is TRBV5-6, the J gene TRBJ2-3; 9 bases line up with TRBD2. This CDR3 is built from 13 residues. The junction had 3 bases not matched to a gene; V was cut back by 7 bases and J by 3 bases. Germline assignment: CDR1 SGHDT and CDR2 YYEEEE. CDR3 residues: CASLLAGTDTQYF. CDR3 in DNA: TGTGCCAGCTTACTAGCGGGTACAGATACGCAGTATTTT.

This clone was observed a single time. At the DNA level, this CDR3 is encoded by other sequences in the same sample as well. This CDR3 is CASSYRGNEQFF. CDR3 in DNA: TGTGCCAGCAGTTACAGGGGCAATGAGCAGTTCTTC. The rearrangement joins TRBV6-5 to TRBJ2-1, with D tentatively TRBD1 (5 bases). Germline CDR1 and CDR2: MNHEY and SVGAGI. The CDR3 has 12 amino acids. Trimming pared 2 bases from V and 6 bases from J, leaving 5 bases between.

The CDR3 DNA is TGTGCCAGCAGACGGGACAGGGGAAGCTACGAGCAGTACTTC. Translated: CASRRDRGSYEQYF. V is TRBV5-6 and J is TRBJ2-7; TRBD1 matches 10 bases. J was trimmed by 3 bases and V by 5 bases; bases with no gene match: 5. This CDR3 is built from 14 residues. Germline V gene data show CDR1 as SGHDT and CDR2 as YYEEEE.

This clone was seen only once. The chain is built from TRBV5-8 and TRBJ2-1; D perhaps matches TRBD2 (5 bases). Germline assignment: CDR1 SGHTS and CDR2 YDEGEE. This CDR3 contains 15 residues. The V end was cut by 1 base, the J end by 4 bases, with 12 bases between. As DNA, the CDR3 is TGTGCCAGCAGCTTGTTGACTACGGAATACAATGAGCAGTTCTTC. Amino acids: CASSLLTTEYNEQFF.

The rearrangement uses TRBV25-1 and TRBJ1-4, with a tentative D call TRBD1 (5 bases). This CDR3 has 16 residues. Germline loops: CDR1 MGHDK, CDR2 SYGVNS. Trimming left V 3 bases short and J 0 bases short, with 11 bases between. CDR3 bases: TGTGCCAGCAGTGATCAGGGCGAGGCAACTAATGAAAAACTGTTTTTT. Protein sequence: CASSDQGEATNEKLFF.

The chain couples TRBV18 to TRBJ1-1; D is possibly TRBD1 (6 bases). This CDR3 comprises 14 residues. V lost 6 bases and J lost 4, with 15 bases in between. Germline V gene sequence: CDR1 KGHSH, CDR2 LQKENI. CDR3 loop: CASSPTGRATEAFF. CDR3 nucleotide sequence: TGTGCCAGCTCTCCTACAGGGAGAGCCACTGAAGCTTTCTTT.

On this clone: The junction departs from the called germline gene at one end, perhaps through a read error. The CDR3 region is CASSRTIDRGNTGELFF. The CDR3 coding sequence is TGTGCTAGCAGCCGTACCATCGACAGGGGTAACACCGGGGAGCTGTTTTTT. The rearrangement links TRBV7-7 to TRBJ2-2; 8 nucleotides agree with TRBD1. This CDR3 has 17 amino acids. CDR1 is SSHAT, CDR2 FNYEAQ, per germline (reference sequence).

This clone was recorded only once. The gene calls are TRBV13 and TRBJ2-4; 8 nucleotides match TRBD1. This CDR3 region has 15 residues. J lost 6 bases, V lost 5 bases, and 9 bases had no gene match. The germline V gene encodes CDR1 PRHDT and CDR2 FYEKMQ (reference sequence). The chain's CDR3 is CASSNDRGGLNIQYF. The DNA for the CDR3 is TGTGCCAGCAGCAATGACAGGGGCGGGTTAAACATTCAGTACTTC.

This clone was observed a few times. Different DNA sequences within this sample yield the same CDR3. The gene calls are TRBV28 and TRBJ2-5; D uncertain. The germline gives CDR1 MDHEN, CDR2 SYDVKM. V lost 6 bases and J lost 2, with 10 bases in between. The CDR3 is 13 residues long. The CDR3 coding sequence is TGTGCCAGCAGAAAAAATACTCAAGAGACCCAGTACTTC. The encoded protein is CASRKNTQETQYF. The entire variable domain, with the rest obtained from reference TRBV28 and TRBJ2-5, is as follows: DVKVTQSSRYLVKRTGEKVFLECVQDMDHENMFWYRQDPGLGLRLIYFSYDVKMKEKGDIPEGYSVSREKKERFSLILESASTNQTSMYLCASRKNTQETQYFGPGTRLLVL.

V and J are TRBV6-5 and TRBJ1-1; unclear D gene. The germline CDR1 and CDR2 sequences are MNHEY and SVGAGI. The CDR3 length is 14 residues. V lost 5 bases, J lost 1 base, and 11 bases lay in between. This chain's CDR3 is CASSPPRGNTEAFF. For the CDR3, the DNA is TGTGCCAGCAGTCCTCCTCGGGGGAACACTGAAGCTTTCTTT.

This chain uses TRBV28 with TRBJ1-3, with D perhaps matching TRBD1 (6 bases). V dropped 6 bases and J dropped 14 bases, with 14 bases sitting between them. The CDR3 is 11 amino acids. Germline-derived CDR1 and CDR2 are MDHEN and SYDVKM. For the CDR3, the DNA is TGTGCCAGCAGCTACCCTGACAGGTTATATTTT. Protein product: CASSYPDRLYF.

For the CDR3, the DNA is TGTGCCAGCAGCCCTTCTCGGGCAGGGGGCGAGTACTTC. Translation: CASSPSRAGGEYF. The chain couples TRBV14 to TRBJ2-7; 8 bases fit TRBD1. With 4 bases clipped from V and 11 bases from J, the junction kept 10 bases outside the gene matches. CDR1 is SGHDN and CDR2 is FVKESK in the germline V gene. This CDR3 has 13 amino acids.